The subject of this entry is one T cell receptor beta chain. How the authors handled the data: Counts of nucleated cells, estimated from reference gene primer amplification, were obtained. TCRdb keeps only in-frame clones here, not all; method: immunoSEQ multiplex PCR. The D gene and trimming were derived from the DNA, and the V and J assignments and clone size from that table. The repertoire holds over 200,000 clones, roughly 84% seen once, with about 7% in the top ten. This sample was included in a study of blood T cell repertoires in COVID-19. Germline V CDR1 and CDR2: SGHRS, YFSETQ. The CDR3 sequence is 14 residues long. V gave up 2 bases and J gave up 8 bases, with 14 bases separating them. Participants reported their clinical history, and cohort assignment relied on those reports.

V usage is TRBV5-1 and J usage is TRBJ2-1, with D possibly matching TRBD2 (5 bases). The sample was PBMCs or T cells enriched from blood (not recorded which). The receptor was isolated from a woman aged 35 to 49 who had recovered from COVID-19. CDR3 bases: TGCGCCAGCAGCTTCTCAACTAGAGTTGATGAGCAGTTCTTC. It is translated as CASSFSTRVDEQFF.